This record looks at one TCR beta chain sequence and its context. Its target is not known. CDR1 and CDR2 (germline): MDHEN, SYDVKM. CDR3 size: 23 residues. Trimming shortened V by 4 bases and J by 0 bases, and 33 bases separated the two germline ends. This entry belongs to a study of cytomegalovirus exposure and HLA in healthy donors. General study findings and limits: As a later analysis revealed, the rate of TCR association differed by HLA locus, with DRB1 most and HLA-C fewest. According to an earlier analysis, most TCR beta V segments yielded productive rearrangements about 87% or about 30% of the time.

It was with 60 Vbeta and 13 Jbeta primers that the PCR ran. Profiling relied on immunoSEQ multiplex PCR, and the TCRdb table lists in-frame clones only, not all of them. With about 210,000 clones in the sample, the ten largest clones hold about 1%. Source material: PBMCs. The sequence was obtained from a woman aged 30 to 39 in good health and CMV-seropositive. This chain joins TRBV28 and TRBJ2-2; D gene unclear. CDR3 sequence reads: CASSSPVPFMTASLGANTGELFF. CDR3 sequence (DNA): TGTGCCAGCAGTTCCCCGGTCCCCTTCATGACGGCTAGTCTAGGCGCGAACACCGGGGAGCTGTTTTTT.